This T cell receptor beta chain is from a study of shared clonotypes between healthy human individuals. About the study: The study used three CD4 naive, three CD4 memory, two CD8 naive and one CD8 memory plate per donor.

Trimming left V 5 bases short and J 0 bases short, with 5 bases between. CDR1 SGHTA and CDR2 FQGNSA come from the germline V gene. The CDR3 totals 13 residues. The method was immunoSEQ multiplex PCR; TCRdb's version includes in-frame clones alone and lacks a portion of them. The sample has around 350,000 clones, 70% to 75% seen once. Details on this clone: Its antigen remains unknown.

General study findings and limits: Clonotype sharing across a few donors was observed for around 4.8% of naive CD4 clonotypes.

The sequence derives from a young man in good health. Source material: memory CD4+ T cells sorted from blood. Subset indicated: CD45RA-negative fraction. J is TRBJ2-1 and V is TRBV7-2; D call uncertain. CDR3 loop: CASSPISYNEQFF. CDR3 coding DNA: TGTGCCAGCAGCCCGATCTCCTACAATGAGCAGTTCTTC.